These T cell receptor beta chains were read from a single sample in a study of neoadjuvant anti-PD-1 for oral cavity cancer. Assay used: immunoSEQ multiplex PCR; TCRdb lists only in-frame clones, some missing. Of about 7,200 clones in the sample, roughly 50% are singletons; the top ten hold roughly 6.5%. Sequenced material: tumor tissue, taken before nivolumab (anti-PD-1) treatment. These receptors all come from a person between 35 and 79 years old with oral cavity squamous cell carcinoma. The CDR3 runs from the conserved cysteine through the conserved F or W. The order of the fields is V gene, D gene, clone size, J gene, CDR3 DNA, CDR3 protein. D genes are given only for firm matches. A clone size is listed for some rows: how often the clone was seen (once, few, many), or a class if it is expanded.

TRBV6-1	TRBD1	few	TRBJ2-5	TGTGCCAGCAGTTGGGACAGGGGACTCCAAGAGACCCAGTACTTC	CASSWDRGLQETQYF
TRBV27	TRBD2	.	TRBJ2-2	TGTGCCAGCAGCCCCTTGACGGGGGGGGTTACCACCGGGGAGCTGTTTTTT	CASSPLTGGVTTGELFF
TRBV19	.	.	TRBJ1-1	TGTGCCAGTAGTATAGAGGGAAGGGCTGAAGCTTTCTTT	CASSIEGRAEAFF
TRBV6-6	.	.	TRBJ1-1	TGTGCCAGCAGTTACAGAGGAGCTGAACAAACTGAAGCTTTCTTT	CASSYRGAEQTEAFF
TRBV29-1	TRBD2	.	TRBJ2-3	TGCAGCGAAAAGGGTAGCGGGTTCACAGATACGCAGTATTTT	CSEKGSGFTDTQYF
TRBV5-1	TRBD1	few	TRBJ2-6	TGCGCCAGCAGCGTAGACAGGGGCCTCTCTGGGGCCAACGTCCTGACTTTC	CASSVDRGLSGANVLTF
TRBV6-6	.	.	TRBJ2-3	TGTGCCAGCAGTTATGCCCAGGCTACAGATACGCAGTATTTT	CASSYAQATDTQYF
TRBV7-3	TRBD1	.	TRBJ1-1	TGTGCCAGCAGCTTACGGGCCGGGACAGGGGCCCTGAACACTGAAGCTTTCTTT	CASSLRAGTGALNTEAFF
TRBV30	.	few	TRBJ1-6	TGTGCCTGGAGTGAGGGGGGCAGTTCACCCCTCCACTTT	CAWSEGGSSPLHF
TRBV19	TRBD1	few	TRBJ2-7	TGTGCCAGTAGTATCCAGACAGGGACCTACGAGCAGTACTTC	CASSIQTGTYEQYF
TRBV30	.	.	TRBJ1-2	TGTGCCTTTTCTCGGACACCTTACCCCTATGGCTACACCTTC	CAFSRTPYPYGYTF
TRBV27	.	few	TRBJ2-2	TGTGCCAGCAGTTTTCGGTCGTCCGGGGAGCTGTTTTTT	CASSFRSSGELFF
TRBV7-6	TRBD2	.	TRBJ2-2	TGTGCCAGCAGTTTTACTAGCGGAACCGGGGAGCTGTTTTTT	CASSFTSGTGELFF
TRBV6-6	TRBD1	once	TRBJ2-7	TGTGCCAGCTCGAGGACAGGGAGGTTCTACGAGCAGTACTTC	CASSRTGRFYEQYF
TRBV5-4	TRBD1	.	TRBJ2-4	TGTGCCAGCAGTTCTCCCGGGACAGCCCTACACGCTCAGTACTTC	CASSSPGTALHAQYF
TRBV5-1	TRBD2	.	TRBJ2-1	TGCGCCAGCAGCCGAGGGACTAGCGGCCAGGGGGAGCAGTTCTTC	CASSRGTSGQGEQFF
TRBV15	TRBD1	.	TRBJ1-2	TGTGCCACCAGCAGGCCGACAGGGATCAACTATGGCTACACCTTC	CATSRPTGINYGYTF
TRBV28	TRBD2	few	TRBJ2-3	TGTGCCAGCAGTGTTTTTGACCACGGGGCTAGCGGGAGTCCAGATACGCAGTATTTT	CASSVFDHGASGSPDTQYF
TRBV5-4	TRBD1	.	TRBJ2-7	TGTGCCAGCAGCCCATCGGCAGGGGGCTCCTACGAGCAGTACTTC	CASSPSAGGSYEQYF
TRBV6-1	.	.	TRBJ2-2	TGTGCCAGCAAACCCGACGGGAACACCGGGGAGCTGTTTTTT	CASKPDGNTGELFF
TRBV19	.	.	TRBJ2-2	TGTGCCAGTAGTATAAAGGGGGGTAACACCGGGGAGCTGTTTTTT	CASSIKGGNTGELFF
TRBV15	TRBD2	.	TRBJ2-7	TGTGCCACCAGCAGAGGATGGGGGGAGGGCTCCTACGAGCAGTACTTC	CATSRGWGEGSYEQYF
TRBV6-5	.	once	TRBJ2-7	TGTGCCAGCAGGCGGACGGCTTCGGGAGAGCAGTACTTC	CASRRTASGEQYF
TRBV7-9	.	few	TRBJ1-1	TGTGCCAGCAGCTTAGGCGGTGACACTGAAGCTTTCTTT	CASSLGGDTEAFF
TRBV5-1	.	.	TRBJ2-3	TGCGCCAGCAGGCGGGGCCAGGGGACAGATACGCAGTATTTT	CASRRGQGTDTQYF
TRBV5-8	.	once	TRBJ2-5	TGTGCCAGCAGCTTGGCCGGAGGGGTAAGGGAGACCCAGTACTTC	CASSLAGGVRETQYF
TRBV27	TRBD1	.	TRBJ2-4	TGTGCCAGCAGCCCGGGACAGGGACGAGCCAAAAACATTCAGTACTTC	CASSPGQGRAKNIQYF
TRBV5-1	TRBD2	few	TRBJ2-7	TGCGCCAGCAGCTGGGGGACTAGCGGCAAAAGCTCCTACGAGCAGTACTTC	CASSWGTSGKSSYEQYF
TRBV7-8	.	.	TRBJ2-1	TGTGCCAGCAGCTCGACAGACTACAATGAGCAGTTCTTC	CASSSTDYNEQFF
TRBV27	TRBD1	.	TRBJ2-1	TGTGCCAGCAGTTTAAGCGCAGGGGGCAATGAGCAGTTCTTC	CASSLSAGGNEQFF
TRBV2	TRBD2	.	TRBJ2-1	TGTGCCAGCAATGGGGGGGACGGAGCCACCTTTGAGCAGTTCTTC	CASNGGDGATFEQFF
TRBV4-2	.	.	TRBJ2-3	TGTGCCAGCAGCCAAGGTAACGACCCACGGGATACGCAGTATTTT	CASSQGNDPRDTQYF
TRBV6-6	.	.	TRBJ2-2	TGTGCCAGCACGGACCCAAGGGGGGAGCTGTTTTTT	CASTDPRGELFF
TRBV9	TRBD1	.	TRBJ1-6	TGTGCCAGCAGCGTAGACAGGGGAAATTCACCCCTCCACTTT	CASSVDRGNSPLHF
TRBV28	.	few	TRBJ1-2	TGTGCCAGCAGTGGACCCTCCTTGCGGGGCTACACCTTC	CASSGPSLRGYTF
TRBV5-4	TRBD2	.	TRBJ2-7	TGTGCCAGCAGCCCCGGACTGGGGGGGAACGAGCAGTACTTC	CASSPGLGGNEQYF
TRBV29-1	.	.	TRBJ1-1	TGCAGCGTTGGGGATGCCCTTCTTGGTGGGGCTTTCTTT	CSVGDALLGGAFF
TRBV19	.	.	TRBJ2-2	TGTGCCAGTAGTTACGACAGCGTGGCGAACACCGGGGAGCTGTTTTTT	CASSYDSVANTGELFF
TRBV4-1	.	few	TRBJ2-5	TGCGCCAGCAGCCAAGATTGGGGGACCCAGTACTTC	CASSQDWGTQYF
TRBV29-1	.	few	TRBJ2-7	TGCAGCGGGTGGGAATCCGGTAGGGACGAGCAGTACTTC	CSGWESGRDEQYF
TRBV6-6	.	.	TRBJ1-5	TGTGCCAGCACCGGATCAGAACAGCCCCAGCATTTT	CASTGSEQPQHF
TRBV6-5	.	few	TRBJ1-1	TGTGCCAGCAGTTACCCCGGGACGGGTGAAGCTTTCTTT	CASSYPGTGEAFF
TRBV7-6	.	.	TRBJ1-4	TGTGCCAGCAGCTTGGACCCAGCAGCCGCTAATGAAAAACTGTTTTTT	CASSLDPAAANEKLFF
TRBV25-1	.	.	TRBJ1-4	TGTGCCAGCAGTGGACAGTCTAATGAAAAACTGTTTTTT	CASSGQSNEKLFF
TRBV7-9	.	.	TRBJ1-6	TGTGCCAGCAGCTGGACAACTTCCTATAATTCACCCCTCCACTTT	CASSWTTSYNSPLHF
TRBV7-3	TRBD1	.	TRBJ1-3	TGTGCCAGCAGCTTAAACAAGGGGGCAAACACCATATATTTT	CASSLNKGANTIYF
TRBV6-9	.	once	TRBJ1-4	TGTGCCAGCAGCCCAGGGATCACGGGAGAAAAACTGTTTTTT	CASSPGITGEKLFF
TRBV4-2	.	once	TRBJ1-2	TGTGCCAGCAGCCAACTCGGGGGTGAAGGTTTCTATGGCTACACCTTC	CASSQLGGEGFYGYTF
TRBV6-6	TRBD2	few	TRBJ2-2	TGTGCCAGCAGTTACGGGACTAGCGATACCGGGGAGCTGTTTTTT	CASSYGTSDTGELFF
TRBV28	.	.	TRBJ1-6	TGTGCCAGCAGTTTACCGGGGGGCGCGAATTCACCCCTCCACTTT	CASSLPGGANSPLHF
TRBV2	.	.	TRBJ2-1	TGTGCCAGCAGTAGGGAGGGGGCGCGGAATGAGCAGTTCTTC	CASSREGARNEQFF
TRBV5-1	.	few	TRBJ1-2	TGCGCCAGCAGCTCCCTCCGGGGGATCGATGGCTACACCTTC	CASSSLRGIDGYTF